The 22 T cell receptor beta chains listed next were all sequenced from one sample in a study of blood T cell repertoires in COVID-19. The protocol was immunoSEQ multiplex PCR, while the TCRdb copy is restricted to in-frame clones and leaves out a portion. The data show hundreds of thousands of clones, with more than 80% seen just once and 1.4% to 1.5% held by the top ten. The sample comprised peripheral blood. These receptors came from a woman in her twenties or thirties with active or convalescent COVID-19.

The V and J genes are TRBV6-5 and TRBJ1-4, with D maybe TRBD1 (6 bases). The CDR3 covers 13 residues. The ends were cut back, 2 bases at V and 7 bases at J, with 8 bases in the middle. Germline CDR1 and CDR2: MNHEY and SVGAGI. The CDR3 region is CASSYGRGEKLFF. The DNA of the CDR3 is TGTGCCAGCAGTTACGGCAGGGGTGAAAAACTGTTTTTT.

CDR3 amino acids: CATSDLSAGELFF. The CDR3 coding sequence is TGTGCCACCAGTGATCTCAGCGCCGGGGAGCTGTTTTTT. V usage is TRBV24-1 and J usage is TRBJ2-2; unclear D gene. Trimming pared 3 bases from V and 6 bases from J, leaving 7 bases between. Germline V CDR1 and CDR2: KGHDR, SFDVKD. The CDR3 has 13 amino acids.

This clone showed up just once. The J gene is TRBJ1-5, the V gene TRBV6-5; the D gene is possibly TRBD1 (5 bases). This CDR3 comprises 14 residues. CDR1 and CDR2 (germline): MNHEY, SVGAGI. V was pared by 9 bases and J by 3 bases, with 15 bases between. The CDR3 DNA sequence: TGTGCCAGAAGATGTCGGGGGTTCAATCAGCCCCAGCATTTT. Encoded protein: CARRCRGFNQPQHF.

The DNA of the CDR3 is TGCGCCAGCAGCCAAGTCTCTCCTCCCGGGGAGCTGTTTTTT. Its protein product is CASSQVSPPGELFF. The chain joins TRBV4-1 to TRBJ2-2; D gene ambiguous. CDR1 is MGHRA and CDR2 is YSYEKL in the germline V gene. V gave up 1 base and J gave up 6 bases, with 9 bases separating them. This CDR3 is built from 14 residues.

This chain joins TRBV19 and TRBJ2-1; 8 positions agree with TRBD1. The CDR3 consists of 15 residues. The V and J ends lost 6 bases and 0 bases, in that order; junction bases with no gene match: 4. CDR1 is LNHDA and CDR2 is SQIVND in the germline V gene (reference sequence). The CDR3 reads CASRRQGSSYNEQFF. Written as DNA, the CDR3 is TGTGCCAGTAGACGACAGGGGAGCTCCTACAATGAGCAGTTCTTC. The whole variable domain, remainder taken from reference TRBV19 and TRBJ2-1, is DGGITQSPKYLFRKEGQNVTLSCEQNLNHDAMYWYRQDPGQGLRLIYYSQIVNDFQKGDIAEGYSVSREKKESFPLTVTSAQKNPTAFYLCASRRQGSSYNEQFFGPGTRLTVL.

The rearrangement uses TRBV4-1 and TRBJ2-7; D may be TRBD2 (7 bases). The CDR3 has 16 residues. V was cut by 0 bases and J by 0 bases, with 12 bases left in between. Germline lookup yields CDR1 MGHRA and CDR2 YSYEKL. This CDR3 is CASSQEGGGASYEQYF. DNA of the CDR3: TGCGCCAGCAGCCAAGAAGGGGGGGGTGCCTCCTACGAGCAGTACTTC.

V gene TRBV29-1 combines with J gene TRBJ2-7; D not certain. This CDR3 comprises 12 residues. Trimming took off 3 bases at V and 0 bases at J, with 6 bases between the two ends. Per the germline V gene, CDR1 is SQVTM and CDR2 is ANQGSEA. This chain's CDR3 is CSVDRSSYEQYF. DNA of the CDR3: TGCAGCGTTGATAGGAGCTCCTACGAGCAGTACTTC.

The rearrangement links TRBV4-1 to TRBJ1-4; D perhaps matches TRBD1 (5 bases). Germline lookup yields CDR1 MGHRA and CDR2 YSYEKL. V dropped 0 bases and J dropped 4 bases, with 18 bases sitting between them. The CDR3 has 18 amino acids. The CDR3 loop reads CASSQDKGEGTVNEKLFF. The CDR3, as DNA: TGCGCCAGCAGCCAAGATAAAGGGGAGGGAACTGTTAATGAAAAACTGTTTTTT.

The CDR3 DNA sequence: TGTGCCAGCAAACAGGTGCCCGATCAGCCCCAGCATTTT. This gives the protein CASKQVPDQPQHF. The chain has TRBV6-5 and TRBJ1-5, with D perhaps TRBD1 (5 bases). This CDR3 has 13 amino acids. The ends were cut back, 7 bases at V and 5 bases at J, with 12 bases in the middle. Germline V CDR1 and CDR2: MNHEY, SVGAGI.

CDR3 sequence (DNA): TGTGCCAGCAGCCTGGAACAGGGGTTCCATGGCTACACCTTC. This encodes CASSLEQGFHGYTF. The chain recombines TRBV5-4 with TRBJ1-2, with 7 bases identical to TRBD1. The germline gives CDR1 SGHNT, CDR2 YYREEE (reference sequence). The CDR3 has 14 amino acids. V shed 4 bases and J 6 bases; nucleotides not matched to a gene: 9.

The V gene is TRBV19, the J gene TRBJ2-5, with TRBD1 matching over 7 bases. The trim removed 9 bases at V and 4 bases at J, leaving 11 bases unmatched. Germline values: CDR1 LNHDA, CDR2 SQIVND (reference sequence). The CDR3 is 14 amino acids. The CDR3 DNA reads as TGTGCCAGCGCCATCAAGACAGGGTCAGAGACCCAGTACTTC. Its protein is CASAIKTGSETQYF.

The J gene is TRBJ1-4, the V gene TRBV5-4, with a possible D match to TRBD1 (6 bases). Germline lookup yields CDR1 SGHNT and CDR2 YYREEE (reference sequence). Trimming removed 4 bases from V and 5 bases from J, with 15 bases in between. The CDR3 totals 15 residues. DNA for the CDR3: TGTGCCAGCAGCGGGGGGGCGGAAGGCAATGAAAAACTGTTTTTT. Residues: CASSGGAEGNEKLFF.

This clone was seen only a few times. This chain uses TRBV15 with TRBJ2-1, with 12 bases aligning to TRBD2. J lost 9 bases, V lost 3 bases, and 6 bases had no gene match. Looked up from germline, CDR1 is LNHNV and CDR2 is YYDKDF (reference sequence). The CDR3 contains 15 residues. The CDR3 region is CATSSPGLAGGEQFF. The CDR3 DNA reads TGTGCCACCAGCAGCCCGGGACTAGCGGGTGGTGAGCAGTTCTTC.

This clone has just a few counts. The V call is TRBV28, the J call TRBJ1-2, with D perhaps TRBD1 (5 bases). Trimming pared 4 bases from V and 5 bases from J, leaving 11 bases between. Germline V gene sequence: CDR1 MDHEN, CDR2 SYDVKM. This CDR3 contains 13 residues. As DNA, the CDR3 is TGTGCCAGCAGTTCCCAGGGTATATATGGCTACACCTTC. This gives the protein CASSSQGIYGYTF.

The chain couples TRBV19 to TRBJ2-1; 9 bases are a match to TRBD1. The V and J ends lost 3 bases and 9 bases, in that order; junction bases with no gene match: 3. The CDR3 is made up of 13 amino acids. Per germline, CDR1 LNHDA and CDR2 SQIVND (reference sequence). CDR3 DNA sequence: TGTGCCAGTAGTATCCCGGGACAGGGTGAGCAGTTCTTC. Its protein product is CASSIPGQGEQFF.

As regards this clone: Other DNA sequences of this sample code for an identical CDR3. The rearrangement links TRBV27 to TRBJ1-5; D gene unclear. The CDR3 sequence is 14 residues long. V gave up 0 bases and J gave up 1 base, with 4 bases separating them. CDR1 and CDR2 from the germline V gene are MNHEY and SMNVEV (reference sequence). For the CDR3, the DNA is TGTGCCAGCAGTTTATCAGCGAGCAATCAGCCCCAGCATTTT. Translation gives CASSLSASNQPQHF.

The chain employs TRBV7-2 and TRBJ2-1; 10 bases fit TRBD2. Trimming at V came to 0 bases and at J to 6 bases, leaving 5 bases not matched to a gene. The CDR3 spans 16 residues. Germline V lookup: CDR1 SGHTA, CDR2 FQGNSA. Written as DNA, the CDR3 is TGTGCCAGCAGCTTAGCGTTGGCTAGCGGGAGCAATGAGCAGTTCTTC. Protein: CASSLALASGSNEQFF.

The J gene is TRBJ1-2, the V gene TRBV4-1; D perhaps matches TRBD1 (6 bases). This CDR3 has 14 residues. The ends were cut back, 3 bases at V and 4 bases at J, with 12 bases in the middle. In germline, CDR1 is MGHRA, CDR2 YSYEKL. The CDR3 DNA follows: TGCGCCAGCAGCCATGATCGGGGGGCCTATGGCTACACCTTC. Translation: CASSHDRGAYGYTF.

This clone was found once. J is TRBJ1-1 and V is TRBV6-1; 8 bases line up with TRBD1. The CDR3 is 16 amino acids. The V segment lost 3 bases and the J segment 3 bases; nucleotides outside the gene matches: 9. The germline CDR1 and CDR2 sequences are MNHNS and SASEGT. The CDR3 coding sequence is TGTGCCAGCAGTGACTACAGGGGGAATGGGTACACTGAAGCTTTCTTT. It yields the protein CASSDYRGNGYTEAFF.

This clone was seen once. The chain links TRBV13 to TRBJ1-1; 7 positions match TRBD1. Trimming removed 1 base from V and 3 bases from J; junction bases left unmatched: 8. This CDR3 has 16 amino acids. Germline V gene lookup returns CDR1 PRHDT and CDR2 FYEKMQ (reference sequence). Here the CDR3 reads CASSLVTGAEDTEAFF. The CDR3 DNA sequence: TGTGCCAGCAGCTTAGTTACAGGGGCGGAGGACACTGAAGCTTTCTTT.

The chain recombines TRBV7-9 with TRBJ2-6; D is ambiguous. In germline, CDR1 is SEHNR, CDR2 FQNEAQ (reference sequence). Between the trimmed V and J ends, which lost 2 bases and 0 bases, there was a span of 8 bases. This CDR3 spans 16 amino acids. The CDR3 loop reads CASSLSPDSGANVLTF. For the CDR3, the DNA is TGTGCCAGCAGCTTATCTCCAGACTCTGGGGCCAACGTCCTGACTTTC. The variable domain in full, with the rest retrieved from reference TRBV7-9 and TRBJ2-6, is DTGVSQNPRHKITKRGQNVTFRCDPISEHNRLYWYRQTLGQGPEFLTYFQNEAQLEKSRLLSDRFSAERPKGSFSTLEIQRTEQGDSAMYLCASSLSPDSGANVLTFGAGSRLTVL.

The rearrangement uses TRBV27 and TRBJ2-3, with TRBD1 identical over 7 bases. Per the germline V gene, CDR1 is MNHEY and CDR2 is SMNVEV (reference sequence). There are 14 residues in the CDR3. V gave up 2 bases and J gave up 2 bases; unmatched junction bases: 1. In DNA form, the CDR3 reads TGTGCCAGCAGTTTAGACAGGGACACAGATACGCAGTATTTT. Its protein product is CASSLDRDTDTQYF.